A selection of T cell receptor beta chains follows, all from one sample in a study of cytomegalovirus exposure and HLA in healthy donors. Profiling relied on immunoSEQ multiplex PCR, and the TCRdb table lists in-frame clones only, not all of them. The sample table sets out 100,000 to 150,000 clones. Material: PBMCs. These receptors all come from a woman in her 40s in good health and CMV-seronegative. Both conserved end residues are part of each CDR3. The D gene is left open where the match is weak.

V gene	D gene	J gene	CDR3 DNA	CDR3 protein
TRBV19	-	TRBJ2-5	TGTGCCAGTAGTATGGTGGAGGAGACCCAGTACTTC	CASSMVEETQYF
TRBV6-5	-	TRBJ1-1	TGTGCCAGCAGTTTGAATCCCGGGGAAGCTTTCTTT	CASSLNPGEAFF
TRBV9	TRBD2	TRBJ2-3	TGTGCCAGCAGCGCCTATAAGACTAGCGGGGGAAATACGCAGTATTTT	CASSAYKTSGGNTQYF
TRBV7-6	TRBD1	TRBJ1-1	TGTGCCAGCAGCTTGGGACAGGGGAACACTGAAGCTTTCTTT	CASSLGQGNTEAFF
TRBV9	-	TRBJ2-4	TGTGCCAGCAGCGCAGCGCTAACAGGGCCCAAAAACATTCAGTACTTC	CASSAALTGPKNIQYF
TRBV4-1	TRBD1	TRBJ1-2	TGCGCCAGCAGCCAAGATGTCAGGGGGATGGTCTATGGCTACACCTTC	CASSQDVRGMVYGYTF
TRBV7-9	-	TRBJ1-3	TGTGCCAGCAGCTCCACTGGAAACACCATATATTTT	CASSSTGNTIYF
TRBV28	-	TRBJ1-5	TGTGCCAGCAGTCCCTCGAGCGGCGCAGCTCCCAATCAGCCCCAGCATTTT	CASSPSSGAAPNQPQHF
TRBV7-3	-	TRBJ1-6	TGTGCCAGCAGCTATCACAGGGATTCACCCCTCCACTTT	CASSYHRDSPLHF
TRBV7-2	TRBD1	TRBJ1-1	TGTGCCAGCAGCCGGGACAGGGGGGTAACCACTGAAGCTTTCTTT	CASSRDRGVTTEAFF
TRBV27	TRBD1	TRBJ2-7	TGTGCCAGCAGTTTATCGGGCTCATGGACAGGGGGCCACGAGCAGTACTTC	CASSLSGSWTGGHEQYF
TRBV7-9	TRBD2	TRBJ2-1	TGTGCCAGCGGGATTAGCGGGGGGTCCGACAATGAGCAGTTCTTC	CASGISGGSDNEQFF
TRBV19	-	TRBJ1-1	TGTGCCAGTAGTAATCAGGGGAACACTGAAGCTTTCTTT	CASSNQGNTEAFF
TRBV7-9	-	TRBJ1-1	TGTGCCAGCAGCTTCGCTCTTGAGGGCCCTGAAGCTTTCTTT	CASSFALEGPEAFF
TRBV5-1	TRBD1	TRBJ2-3	TGCGCCAGCAGAAGGCAGGGGGCAGATACGCAGTATTTT	CASRRQGADTQYF
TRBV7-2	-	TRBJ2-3	TGTGCCAGCAGCTTAGATCGTAGATCAGATACGCAGTATTTT	CASSLDRRSDTQYF
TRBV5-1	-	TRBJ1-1	TGCGCCAGCAGCTTGTTTGTCAGTCCGAACACTGAAGCTTTCTTT	CASSLFVSPNTEAFF
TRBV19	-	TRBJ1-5	TGTGCCAGCTGGAGGGGTTTTAGCAATCAGCCCCAGCATTTT	CASWRGFSNQPQHF
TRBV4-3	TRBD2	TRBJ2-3	TGCGCCAGCAGCCAAGAACTAGCGGGGGGACCCAGCACAGATACGCAGTATTTT	CASSQELAGGPSTDTQYF
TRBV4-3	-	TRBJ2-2	TGCGCCAGCAGCCAAGAGGTCGGAGGGAGCGGCGGGGAGCTGTTTTTT	CASSQEVGGSGGELFF
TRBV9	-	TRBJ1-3	TGTGCCAGCAGCGTAGAACAGATGGCGAACACCATATATTTT	CASSVEQMANTIYF
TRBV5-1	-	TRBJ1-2	TGCGCCAGCAGCCCCCGGGTTCATCTCGCCTACACCTTC	CASSPRVHLAYTF
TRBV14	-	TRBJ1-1	TGTGCTGGCGGGAACACTGAAGCTTTCTTT	CAGGNTEAFF
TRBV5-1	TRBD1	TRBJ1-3	TGCGCCAGCAGCCAAGGGACAGAGGGAAACACCATATATTTT	CASSQGTEGNTIYF
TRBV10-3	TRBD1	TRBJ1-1	TGTGCCAGTTCATTAACAGGGGGCACTGAAGCTTTCTTT	CASSLTGGTEAFF
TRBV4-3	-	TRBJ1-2	TGCGCCAGCAGCCAAGATGTGCGGCAGGGACTTCTCCAGGGCTACACCTTC	CASSQDVRQGLLQGYTF
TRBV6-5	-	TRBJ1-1	TGTGCCAGCAGTCAGTCTGGGAGAGGGAACACTGAAGCTTTCTTT	CASSQSGRGNTEAFF
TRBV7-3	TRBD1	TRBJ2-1	TGTGCCAGCAGTTCCGGGACAGGGAATGAGCAGTTCTTC	CASSSGTGNEQFF
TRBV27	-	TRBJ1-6	TGTGCCAGCAGTTCAGGGTTGTCTATCAATTCACCCCTCCACTTT	CASSSGLSINSPLHF
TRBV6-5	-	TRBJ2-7	TGTGCCAGCAGTTATGGGCCGATAACAGACTACGAGCAGTACTTC	CASSYGPITDYEQYF
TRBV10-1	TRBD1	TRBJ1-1	TGCGCCAGCAGCTTGGACAGGGGCGAGGGATACACTGAAGCTTTCTTT	CASSLDRGEGYTEAFF
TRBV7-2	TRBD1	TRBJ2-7	TGTGCCAGCAGCTTTCTCCGGGACAGCATCGAGCAGTACTTC	CASSFLRDSIEQYF
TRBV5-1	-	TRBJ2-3	TGCGCCAGCAGCTCCGTATCCTTTCTCACAGATACGCAGTATTTT	CASSSVSFLTDTQYF
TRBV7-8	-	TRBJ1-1	TGTGCCAGCAGCTTAGCAATCACGGGGGAAGCTTTCTTT	CASSLAITGEAFF
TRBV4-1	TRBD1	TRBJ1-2	TGCGCCAGCAGCTATTCGACAGGGGCAGGGGGCTACACCTTC	CASSYSTGAGGYTF
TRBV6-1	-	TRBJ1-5	TGTGCCAGCAGTGAACAGGGTACTCAGCCCCAGCATTTT	CASSEQGTQPQHF
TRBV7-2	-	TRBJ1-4	TGTGCCAGCAGCTTCCACAGGGATGAAAAACTGTTTTTT	CASSFHRDEKLFF
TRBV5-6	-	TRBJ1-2	TGTGCCAGCAGCTTGGGCCGAGACTCCGACTACACCTTC	CASSLGRDSDYTF
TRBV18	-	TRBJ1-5	TGTGCCAGCTCACCAATGGAGGGGAATAGCAATCAGCCCCAGCATTTT	CASSPMEGNSNQPQHF
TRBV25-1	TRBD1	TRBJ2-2	TGTGCCAGCAGCTCCCCTGGACAGGGCGGCACCGGGGAGCTGTTTTTT	CASSSPGQGGTGELFF
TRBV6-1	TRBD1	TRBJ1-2	TGTGCCAGCAGTGCGAACAGGGGCCCCTATGGCTACACCTTC	CASSANRGPYGYTF
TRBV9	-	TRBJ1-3	TGTGCCAGCAGCGTAGAGGCGGGCTCCGGAAACACCATATATTTT	CASSVEAGSGNTIYF
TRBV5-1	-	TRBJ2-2	TGCGCCAGCAGCACACAGAACAGGGTGGGCACCGGGGAGCTGTTTTTT	CASSTQNRVGTGELFF
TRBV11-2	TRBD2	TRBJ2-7	TGTGCCAGCAGCCCTTTTACTAGCGGGGTTTACGAGCAGTATTTC	CASSPFTSGVYEQYF
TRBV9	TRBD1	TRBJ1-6	TGTGCCAGCAGCGCGGGGGACAGGGGTTACGGTAATTCACCCCTCCACTTT	CASSAGDRGYGNSPLHF
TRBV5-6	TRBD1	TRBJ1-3	TGTGCCAGCAGCTTCTCCAGGGGGACTGGAAACACCATATATTTT	CASSFSRGTGNTIYF
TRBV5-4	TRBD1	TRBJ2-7	TGTGCCAGCAGGTCGCAGGGGGTTTTCGACGAGCAGTACTTC	CASRSQGVFDEQYF
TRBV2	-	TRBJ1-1	TGTGCCAGCATTCGTATAATGAACACTGAAGCTTTCTTT	CASIRIMNTEAFF
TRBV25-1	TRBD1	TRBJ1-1	TGTGCCAGCAGTGTTTACAGGGGGGACACTGAAGCTTTCTTT	CASSVYRGDTEAFF